These 31 T cell receptor beta chains came from one sample sequenced in a study of beta chain features in type 1 diabetes. General study results and limits: Shorter TCRB CDR3s, moderately but significantly so, were found in Type 1 diabetes patients in all four CD4+ subsets.

These TCRs' antigens remain unknown. The whole isolated RNA underwent reverse transcription, so sequencing captured expressed TCRB transcripts. TCRdb keeps only in-frame clones here, not all; method: immunoSEQ multiplex PCR. The table records some 250,000 clones, roughly 14% of them present only once. Sequencing was performed on naive CD4+ T cells from blood. The receptors here all came from a man younger than 40 with type 1 diabetes.

The rearrangement joins TRBV5-1 to TRBJ2-1, with 8 bases lining up with TRBD1. V lost 3 bases, J lost 5 bases, and 10 bases stayed unmatched. This CDR3 has 16 amino acids. Germline CDR1 SGHRS, CDR2 YFSETQ. This chain's CDR3 is CASSWYPGQANNEQFF. In nucleotides, the CDR3 is TGCGCCAGCAGCTGGTACCCGGGACAGGCTAACAATGAGCAGTTCTTC.

The V gene is TRBV5-1, the J gene TRBJ2-1; D is possibly TRBD2 (6 bases). The CDR3 length is 12 residues. Germline-derived CDR1 and CDR2 are SGHRS and YFSETQ. With 7 bases removed from V and 7 bases from J, the gap between germline ends came to 12 bases. CDR3 coding DNA: TGCGCCAGCGGGCCGGGAGAAAATGAGCAGTTCTTC. Protein product: CASGPGENEQFF.

This clone has a handful of counts. The rearrangement uses TRBV7-2 and TRBJ2-7; perhaps TRBD2 as D (6 bases). Trimming took off 3 bases at V and 4 bases at J, with 16 bases between the two ends. Germline CDR1 SGHTA, CDR2 FQGNSA. This CDR3 has 15 amino acids. CDR3 loop: CASSLGRGTTYEQYF. The CDR3 nucleotides read TGTGCCAGCAGCTTGGGTCGCGGGACCACTTACGAGCAGTACTTC. The whole variable domain, filled in from reference TRBV7-2 and TRBJ2-7, reads GAGVSQSPSNKVTEKGKDVELRCDPISGHTALYWYRQSLGQGLEFLIYFQGNSAPDKSGLPSDRFSAERTGGSVSTLTIQRTQQEDSAVYLCASSLGRGTTYEQYFGPGTRLTVT.

This clone has a handful of counts. The chain joins TRBV5-1 to TRBJ2-7; TRBD2 matches at 7 bases. The CDR3 runs to 14 residues. J was trimmed by 6 bases and V by 4 bases; bases with no gene match: 10. From germline, CDR1 is SGHRS and CDR2 YFSETQ. CDR3 region: CASSPGTTASEQYF. CDR3 nucleotide sequence: TGCGCCAGCAGCCCCGGGACTACGGCATCCGAGCAGTACTTC.

This chain joins TRBV6-4 and TRBJ1-1, with D perhaps matching TRBD1 (6 bases). The CDR3 is 13 residues long. Germline V lookup: CDR1 MRHNA, CDR2 SNTAGT. V was shortened by 6 bases and J by 4 bases, with 12 bases between the two germline ends. The CDR3 region has the DNA TGTGCCAGCAGGAAGGGGGTTGGCACTGAAGCTTTCTTT. This translates into CASRKGVGTEAFF.

This chain uses TRBV6-1 with TRBJ2-1, with 8 bases fitting TRBD1. This CDR3 contains 16 residues. The junction had 8 bases not matched to a gene; V was cut back by 4 bases and J by 3 bases. In germline, CDR1 is MNHNS, CDR2 SASEGT. This chain's CDR3 is CASSGFDRGSYNEQFF. The DNA for the CDR3 is TGTGCCAGCAGTGGATTTGACAGGGGCAGCTACAATGAGCAGTTCTTC.

This clone has more than one count but fewer than ten. V gene TRBV7-9 combines with J gene TRBJ2-1; D perhaps matches TRBD1 (6 bases). Trimming took off 4 bases at V and 0 bases at J, with 10 bases between the two ends. This CDR3 is 15 amino acids long. CDR1 and CDR2 (germline): SEHNR, FQNEAQ (reference sequence). The CDR3 DNA reads as TGTGCCAGCAGCTCAAGGGGGAGCTCCTACAATGAGCAGTTCTTC. Translating gives CASSSRGSSYNEQFF.

This chain connects TRBV29-1 to TRBJ2-5, with TRBD1 matching 9 bases. This CDR3 is built from 13 residues. The V and J ends lost 7 bases and 4 bases, in that order; junction bases with no gene match: 7. Germline V gene lookup returns CDR1 SQVTM and CDR2 ANQGSEA. The CDR3 loop reads CSASRDRAETQYF. The CDR3 DNA follows: TGCAGCGCAAGCCGGGACAGGGCAGAGACCCAGTACTTC.

There are a few counts of this clone. This chain uses TRBV15 with TRBJ2-1, with D hard to call. Per the germline V gene, CDR1 is LNHNV and CDR2 is YYDKDF (reference sequence). V lost 1 base and J lost 10, with 11 bases in between. The CDR3 loop spans 13 amino acids. As DNA, the CDR3 is TGTGCCACCAGCAGAGTACTCACCCGCGAGCAGTTCTTC. Translated, it gives CATSRVLTREQFF.

CDR3 region: CASSIIQGGYTF. CDR3 nucleotide sequence: TGTGCCAGTAGTATAATCCAGGGAGGCTACACCTTC. The J gene is TRBJ1-2, the V gene TRBV19; possible D gene TRBD1, 5 bases. This CDR3 contains 12 residues. The V gene's germline CDR1 is LNHDA and CDR2 SQIVND (reference sequence). Trimming removed 2 bases at V and 8 bases at J, with 9 bases between.

This sequence joins TRBV14 and TRBJ2-7; 9 nucleotides align to TRBD1. The J segment lost 4 bases and the V segment lost 4 bases, leaving 11 bases of the junction unmatched. Germline V gene lookup returns CDR1 SGHDN and CDR2 FVKESK. The length of the CDR3 is 16 residues. The CDR3 bases are TGTGCCAGCAGCCGCGGCCCCGGGACAGGGCAGTACGAGCAGTACTTC. This sequence encodes CASSRGPGTGQYEQYF.

The genes are TRBV5-1 and TRBJ2-2; 11 bases are a match to TRBD2. The junction had 12 bases not matched to a gene; V was cut back by 0 bases and J by 5 bases. The CDR3 is 19 residues long. Per germline, CDR1 SGHRS and CDR2 YFSETQ. The DNA of the CDR3 is TGCGCCAGCAGCTTGGGGACAGCCACTAGCGGGAGAGGAACCGGGGAGCTGTTTTTT. This codes for CASSLGTATSGRGTGELFF.

This clone was counted only a few times. The chain recombines TRBV11-2 with TRBJ1-1, with TRBD1 matching over 7 bases. This CDR3 spans 12 amino acids. Germline V gives CDR1 SGHAT, CDR2 FQNNGV. Trimming removed 4 bases from V and 5 bases from J; junction bases left unmatched: 1. For the CDR3, the DNA is TGTGCCAGCAGCTCAGGGGGGACTGAAGCTTTCTTT. Translation gives CASSSGGTEAFF.

This chain joins TRBV5-1 and TRBJ2-1, with D possibly TRBD2 on 6 matching bases. CDR1 is SGHRS and CDR2 is YFSETQ in the germline V gene. Trimming shortened V by 4 bases and J by 8 bases, and 16 bases separated the two germline ends. This CDR3 spans 14 amino acids. The CDR3, as DNA: TGCGCCAGCAGCCCACCGAATCCGGGAGATGAGCAGTTCTTC. Translating it yields CASSPPNPGDEQFF.

The chain recombines TRBV11-2 with TRBJ2-7; 9 nucleotides align to TRBD1. The CDR3 covers 15 residues. V was clipped by 6 bases and J by 3 bases; unmatched bases: 9. Germline-derived CDR1 and CDR2 are SGHAT and FQNNGV. The CDR3 sequence: CASRRPGQGIYEQYF. The CDR3 coding sequence is TGTGCCAGCAGGAGACCGGGACAGGGAATCTACGAGCAGTACTTC. Using reference TRBV11-2 and TRBJ2-7 for the parts outside the CDR3, the full variable domain is EAGVAQSPRYKIIEKRQSVAFWCNPISGHATLYWYQQILGQGPKLLIQFQNNGVVDDSQLPKDRFSAERLKGVDSTLKIQPAKLEDSAVYLCASRRPGQGIYEQYFGPGTRLTVT.

This clone was observed a handful of times. V and J are TRBV14 and TRBJ2-4; 9 positions agree with TRBD2. This CDR3 is 15 amino acids long. V gave up 4 bases and J gave up 6 bases; unmatched junction bases: 7. Germline CDR1 SGHDN, CDR2 FVKESK. The CDR3: CASSPPSGGRNIQYF. CDR3 in DNA: TGTGCCAGCAGCCCCCCAAGCGGGGGGCGAAACATTCAGTACTTC.

This clone was seen more than once but under ten times. V and J are TRBV7-9 and TRBJ2-5; 7 nucleotides line up with TRBD2. Trimming cost V 5 bases and J 4 bases; bases outside gene matches: 7. Germline-derived CDR1 and CDR2 are SEHNR and FQNEAQ (reference sequence). This CDR3 has 14 amino acids. In nucleotides, the CDR3 is TGTGCCAGCAGCCCCATCGGGGGGTCAGAGACCCAGTACTTC. Protein product: CASSPIGGSETQYF.

The rearrangement uses TRBV30 and TRBJ2-1; D gene ambiguous. The CDR3 has 13 residues. Germline CDR1 is GTSNPN and CDR2 is SVGIG (reference sequence). V was clipped by 7 bases and J by 5 bases, with 15 bases between them. In nucleotides, the CDR3 is TGTGCCTACGAGCCCGACTTTAACAATGAGCAGTTCTTC. Protein: CAYEPDFNNEQFF.

The V and J genes are TRBV4-2 and TRBJ2-7; weak D call: TRBD1 (6 bases). Germline CDR1 and CDR2: LGHNA and YNFKEQ. With 1 base removed from V and 4 bases from J, the gap between germline ends came to 8 bases. This CDR3 spans 13 amino acids. The CDR3 loop is CASSQADSYEQYF. In DNA, the CDR3 is TGTGCCAGCAGCCAAGCGGACAGTTACGAGCAGTACTTC.

This clone was seen more than once but under ten times. The rearrangement uses TRBV30 and TRBJ1-4; the D is unclear. Germline values: CDR1 GTSNPN, CDR2 SVGIG (reference sequence). This CDR3 spans 13 amino acids. Between the trimmed V and J ends, which lost 5 bases and 3 bases, there was a span of 10 bases. CDR3 DNA: TGTGCCTGGTCAGAGGGCTCTAATGAAAAACTGTTTTTT. Translation: CAWSEGSNEKLFF. The full variable domain, completed using reference TRBV30 and TRBJ1-4, is SQTIHQWPATLVQPVGSPLSLECTVEGTSNPNLYWYRQAAGRGLQLLFYSVGIGQISSEVPQNLSASRPQDRQFILSSKKLLLSDSGFYLCAWSEGSNEKLFFGSGTQLSVL.

The chain combines TRBV2 with TRBJ1-1; D is unresolved. The germline CDR1 and CDR2 sequences are SNHLY and FYNNEI. The V gene lost 8 bases and the J gene lost 6 bases, with 7 bases spanning the gap. This CDR3 has 10 amino acids. CDR3 in DNA: TGTGCCAGCTCGGTCGCTGAAGCTTTCTTT. This translates into CASSVAEAFF.

The table lists this clone with a few counts. This chain uses TRBV4-1 with TRBJ1-5, with D maybe TRBD1 (5 bases). CDR3 size: 17 residues. Germline V lookup: CDR1 MGHRA, CDR2 YSYEKL. The V gene lost 0 bases and the J gene lost 2 bases, with 14 bases spanning the gap. CDR3 region: CASSQDRTSQGNQPQHF. Written as DNA, the CDR3 is TGCGCCAGCAGCCAAGATAGGACATCCCAGGGCAATCAGCCCCAGCATTTT.

J is TRBJ2-5 and V is TRBV12-5; 10 bases agree with TRBD2. The CDR3 runs 14 residues. V lost 7 bases and J lost 4; bases outside the gene matches: 6. The germline gives CDR1 LGHNT, CDR2 FRNRAP. In nucleotides, the CDR3 is TGTGCTAGTGCCCAAGCGGGGGGGCTAGAGACCCAGTACTTC. This translates into CASAQAGGLETQYF. Drawing the rest from reference TRBV12-5 and TRBJ2-5, the complete variable domain is DARVTQTPRHKVTEMGQEVTMRCQPILGHNTVFWYRQTMMQGLELLAYFRNRAPLDDSGMPKDRFSAEMPDATLATLKIQPSEPRDSAVYFCASAQAGGLETQYFGPGTRLLVL.

This sequence joins TRBV5-1 and TRBJ2-3; D is unresolved. Germline V gene sequence: CDR1 SGHRS, CDR2 YFSETQ. The CDR3 is 12 amino acids. The germline V and J ends were trimmed by 2 bases and 6 bases, with 7 bases remaining between them. The CDR3 is CASSFVADTQYF. CDR3 sequence (DNA): TGCGCCAGCAGCTTCGTTGCGGATACGCAGTATTTT.

This clone was seen a handful of times. The chain couples TRBV6-5 to TRBJ1-1; tentatively, D is TRBD1 (5 bases). V was shortened by 7 bases and J by 5 bases, with 14 bases between the two germline ends. CDR3 length: 13 amino acids. CDR1 and CDR2 (germline): MNHEY, SVGAGI. CDR3 protein: CASTRPGWTEAFF. The CDR3 DNA reads as TGTGCCAGCACCCGCCCAGGGTGGACTGAAGCTTTCTTT.

The rearrangement joins TRBV7-9 to TRBJ2-2; D call uncertain. Germline CDR1 reads SEHNR; CDR2 reads FQNEAQ (reference sequence). Trimming pared 8 bases from V and 6 bases from J, leaving 7 bases between. The CDR3 spans 11 residues. The CDR3 sequence is CASHAAGELFF. Written as DNA, the CDR3 is TGTGCCAGCCATGCGGCCGGGGAGCTGTTTTTT.

This chain uses TRBV7-9 with TRBJ1-2; D gene ambiguous. V was cut by 2 bases and J by 0 bases, with 13 bases left in between. Per germline, CDR1 SEHNR and CDR2 FQNEAQ (reference sequence). The CDR3 contains 16 residues. DNA of the CDR3: TGTGCCAGCAGCTTACCGTGGCAGACTGCTAACTATGGCTACACCTTC. This encodes CASSLPWQTANYGYTF.

The V gene is TRBV2, the J gene TRBJ1-1, with a weak D call TRBD1 (6 bases). V shed 6 bases and J shed 2 bases, with 13 bases lying between them. CDR3 length: 14 amino acids. The germline gives CDR1 SNHLY, CDR2 FYNNEI. As DNA, the CDR3 is TGTGCCAGCAGACCAAACAGGGAAAACACTGAAGCTTTCTTT. Amino acid sequence: CASRPNRENTEAFF.

V gene TRBV5-1 combines with J gene TRBJ2-1; D not resolved. This CDR3 comprises 16 residues. Per the germline V gene, CDR1 is SGHRS and CDR2 is YFSETQ. Trimming pared 0 bases from V and 0 bases from J, leaving 10 bases between. CDR3 sequence: CASSLAGGRSYNEQFF. The CDR3 coding sequence is TGCGCCAGCAGCTTGGCCGGCGGCCGCTCCTACAATGAGCAGTTCTTC.

This clone was detected only a few times. The chain joins TRBV5-1 to TRBJ2-1; D remains ambiguous. V shed 4 bases and J shed 3 bases, with 8 bases lying between them. The CDR3 loop spans 13 amino acids. Germline V gene data show CDR1 as SGHRS and CDR2 as YFSETQ. The chain's CDR3 is CASSPRRYNEQFF. Written as DNA, the CDR3 is TGCGCCAGCAGCCCCAGGCGCTACAATGAGCAGTTCTTC.

This chain uses TRBV6-6 with TRBJ1-1; D uncertain. Trimming took off 10 bases at V and 2 bases at J, with 17 bases between the two ends. CDR3 length equals 14 residues. CDR1 and CDR2 (germline): MNHNY, SVGAGI (reference sequence). CDR3 nucleotide sequence: TGTGCCACCCGAGTTAAGGGAGAAAACACTGAAGCTTTCTTT. This gives the protein CATRVKGENTEAFF.